Listed here is a single T cell receptor (beta chain). No antigen is known for it. Germline V gives CDR1 LNHDA, CDR2 SQIVND (reference sequence). CDR3 length: 16 residues. V was cut by 4 bases and J by 0 bases, with 14 bases left in between. The TCR-sequenced patients were a few responders to pembrolizumab. TCRdb's copy holds only in-frame clones and misses some; the assay was immunoSEQ multiplex PCR. The sample lists 90,000 to 120,000 clones, 70% to 85% occurring once. The entry originates in a study of PD-1 blockade in mismatch repair-deficient tumors. Study findings and constraints: After pembrolizumab, tumor-resident clones rose rapidly, then generally contracted before radiologic responses.

The specimen comprised peripheral blood, sampled approximately 36 weeks after starting pembrolizumab. This clonotype originated in an adult with mismatch repair-deficient cancer. The chain has TRBV19 and TRBJ2-3; D remains ambiguous. DNA of the CDR3: TGTGCCAGTAGTACGAACGACCCCTTTAGCACAGATACGCAGTATTTT. As protein: CASSTNDPFSTDTQYF.